The 5 T cell receptor beta chains presented below share a single source sample, sequenced in a study of cytomegalovirus exposure and HLA in healthy donors. Clones were sequenced by immunoSEQ multiplex PCR, and TCRdb holds only the in-frame ones, with some missing. Of 260,000 or so clones in the sample, 70% to 90% were seen once. Sequencing input: PBMCs. Receptor source: a woman aged 18-29 years in good health and CMV-seronegative.

The genes are TRBV10-3 and TRBJ1-2, with 7 bases that match TRBD1. CDR1 ENHRY and CDR2 SYGVKD come from the germline V gene. The ends lost 6 bases at V and 6 bases at J; junction bases unmatched: 4. The CDR3 loop spans 12 amino acids. The CDR3 DNA is TGTGCCATCAGGGGACAGTATGATGGCTACACCTTC. The encoded protein is CAIRGQYDGYTF.

This clone was observed once. The V and J genes are TRBV5-1 and TRBJ2-7, with a possible D match to TRBD2 (6 bases). The CDR3 totals 14 residues. Germline CDR1 and CDR2: SGHRS and YFSETQ. Trimming cost V 8 bases and J 3 bases, with 18 bases left between them. Here the CDR3 reads CASSPSGAIYEQYF. CDR3 DNA: TGCGCCAGTTCGCCTTCGGGAGCGATCTACGAGCAGTACTTC.

This chain uses TRBV5-6 with TRBJ1-5, with 9 nucleotides matching TRBD1. Germline V gene sequence: CDR1 SGHDT, CDR2 YYEEEE. J was trimmed by 7 bases and V by 2 bases; bases with no gene match: 13. The CDR3 loop spans 17 amino acids. DNA for the CDR3: TGTGCCAGCAGCTTTGGGCCGGGGACAGGGCGTCAGCAGCCCCAGCATTTT. Its translation: CASSFGPGTGRQQPQHF.

This chain uses TRBV25-1 with TRBJ1-1; unclear D gene. The CDR3 length is 13 residues. Germline lookup yields CDR1 MGHDK and CDR2 SYGVNS. Trimming pared 1 base from V and 7 bases from J, leaving 10 bases between. For the CDR3, the DNA is TGTGCCAGCAGTGAATCGTGGGCAGGTGAAGCTTTCTTT. Residues: CASSESWAGEAFF.

This sequence joins TRBV6-1 and TRBJ2-3; 8 nucleotides align to TRBD1. The CDR3 covers 15 residues. V trimming: 10 bases; J trimming: 4 bases; junction bases outside the gene matches: 13. Germline lookup yields CDR1 MNHNS and CDR2 SASEGT. The CDR3 loop is CATKNPGTGPDTQYF. The CDR3 nucleotides read TGTGCCACCAAAAACCCCGGGACAGGTCCAGATACGCAGTATTTT.